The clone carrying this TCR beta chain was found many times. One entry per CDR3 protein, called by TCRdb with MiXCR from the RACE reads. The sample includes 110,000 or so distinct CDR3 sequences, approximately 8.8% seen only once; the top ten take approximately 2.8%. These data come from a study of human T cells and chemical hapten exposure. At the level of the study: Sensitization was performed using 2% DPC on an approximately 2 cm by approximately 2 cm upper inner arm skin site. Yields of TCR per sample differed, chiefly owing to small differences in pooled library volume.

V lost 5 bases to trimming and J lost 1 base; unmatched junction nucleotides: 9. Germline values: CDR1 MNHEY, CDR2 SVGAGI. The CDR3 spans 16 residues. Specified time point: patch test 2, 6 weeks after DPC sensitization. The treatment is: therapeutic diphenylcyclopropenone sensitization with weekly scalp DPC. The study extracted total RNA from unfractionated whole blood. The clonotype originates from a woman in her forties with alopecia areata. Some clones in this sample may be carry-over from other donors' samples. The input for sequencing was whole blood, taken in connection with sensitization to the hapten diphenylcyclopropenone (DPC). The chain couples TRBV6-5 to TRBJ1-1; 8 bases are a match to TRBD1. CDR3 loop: CASSRRTGRGNTEAFF. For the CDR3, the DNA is TGTGCCAGCAGTAGGCGGACAGGGCGGGGGAACACTGAAGCTTTCTTT.